The T cell receptor (beta chain) under discussion was sequenced for a study of cytomegalovirus exposure and HLA in healthy donors. Study summary: Early on, a data release was issued that held approximately 92 million unique TCRs from HLA-typed donors.

Nominally healthy donors provided the samples, though records likely missed some immune exposures. Study-wide findings and caveats: Sequencing probably produced one cluster of sequence variants that were highly shared. The majority of TCR sequences were rare, yet some public TCRs appeared in many donors.

This PCR relied on a set of 60 Vbeta primers and 13 Jbeta primers. Sequencing was performed with immunoSEQ multiplex PCR; in TCRdb, only in-frame clones are kept and a portion is missing. The sample table includes tens of thousands of clones. Turning to this clone: The target antigen is unknown.

The CDR3 contains 14 residues. The V gene's germline CDR1 is KGHSH and CDR2 LQKENI. Unmatched junction bases numbered 7, after V lost 5 bases and J lost 7 bases. Source material: PBMCs. The TCR was taken from a woman between 25 and 40 years old in good health and CMV-seropositive. J is TRBJ1-5 and V is TRBV18; 8 bases fit TRBD1. The CDR3 nucleotides are TGTGCCAGCTCATTATCGGACAGGGAACAGCCCCAGCATTTT. It is translated as CASSLSDREQPQHF.